These T cell receptor beta chains were read from a single sample in a study of OX40 agonist ivuxolimab in advanced cancers. The data were produced by immunoSEQ multiplex PCR, yet TCRdb's version contains in-frame clones alone and is incomplete. The sample has about 62,000 clones, 79% seen once; the top ten hold 9.5% to 13%. The sequencing here drew on CD4+ or CD8+ T cells sorted from blood, taken in a trial of the OX40 agonist ivuxolimab. The receptors were gathered from an adult with an advanced solid tumor such as melanoma, head and neck, liver or kidney cancer. The CDR3 runs from the conserved cysteine through the conserved F or W. Expanded clones get a size class; other rows say once, few or many, or leave the size out.

V	J	size	CDR3
TRBV4-3	TRBJ2-3	-	CASSQDRDRSTDTQYF
TRBV6-5	TRBJ2-7	-	CASSYSSLGSSYEQYF
TRBV4-3	TRBJ2-4	-	CASSQGFIFRGENIQYF
TRBV6-1	TRBJ1-6	-	CASSGARVSPLHF
TRBV5-5	TRBJ2-1	-	CASSLVSANEQFF
TRBV11-2	TRBJ1-3	many	CASSHGSDAIYF
TRBV28	TRBJ1-5	-	CASSLGEEWGSNQPQHF
TRBV27	TRBJ1-3	-	CASSYDSGNTIYF
TRBV7-2	TRBJ2-7	-	CASRKTSGGVTYEQYF
TRBV28	TRBJ1-4	-	CASSAGGEKLFF
TRBV7-9	TRBJ2-7	-	CASSPQGQGGEQYF
TRBV11-3	TRBJ1-6	-	CASSFVWTDNSPLHF
TRBV7-2	TRBJ2-7	-	CASSPSSRLYEQYF
TRBV27	TRBJ2-1	-	CASSFNSYNEQFF
TRBV6-1	TRBJ1-3	-	CASSEGTGSGNTIYF
TRBV28	TRBJ1-2	-	CASNDGTFYGYTF
TRBV21-1	TRBJ2-7	-	CASSKLLRDEESYEQYF
TRBV7-2	TRBJ1-2	-	CASSPQGEGGYTF
TRBV7-2	TRBJ1-6	-	CASSNEGRVGSPLHF
TRBV2	TRBJ1-1	-	CASSVQGGWTEAFF
TRBV7-7	TRBJ1-4	-	CASSLVEGAGEKLFF
TRBV15	TRBJ2-2	-	CATSRDLSNTGELFF
TRBV7-2	TRBJ2-1	-	CASSLVTLMGNEQFF
TRBV27	TRBJ2-6	-	CASRPKSNSGANVLTF
TRBV5-1	TRBJ2-3	-	CASSLVGLGTDTQYF
TRBV18	TRBJ1-1	-	CASSPDRLMNTEAFF
TRBV11-2	TRBJ2-7	once	CASSLGDSQIYEQYF
TRBV28	TRBJ2-2	-	CASRNTGELFF
TRBV25-1	TRBJ1-2	many	CASSDYTDYTF
TRBV27	TRBJ2-2	-	CASSLSTGELFF
TRBV4-1	TRBJ2-2	-	CASSQQSGINTGELFF
TRBV27	TRBJ2-1	-	CASSLGLAGSNEQFF
TRBV7-2	TRBJ2-7	-	CASSLLAGTGVYEQYF
TRBV7-3	TRBJ2-3	-	CASSLVGDHTDTQYF
TRBV7-8	TRBJ2-3	-	CASSVLGPTDTQYF
TRBV27	TRBJ1-1	-	CASSLWTDTEAFF
TRBV6-4	TRBJ2-3	-	CASSQSGAVTDTQYF
TRBV6-5	-	-	CASSYGRASSYEQYF
TRBV28	TRBJ2-5	-	CASSQNRQTPVQETQYF
TRBV9	TRBJ2-3	-	CASSVGAAGALGDTQYF
TRBV11-2	TRBJ1-1	-	CASTTRQGLENTEAFF
TRBV15	TRBJ1-4	-	CATSKDRTTTNEKLFF
TRBV5-1	TRBJ2-2	-	CASSSIDWTNTGELFF
TRBV29-1	TRBJ2-7	-	CSTWSPSTDEQYF
TRBV11-3	TRBJ2-7	-	CASSLETGEQYF
TRBV27	TRBJ1-5	-	CASSLRPGWDQPQHF
TRBV5-1	TRBJ1-1	-	CASSFKGPVDTEAFF
TRBV9	TRBJ1-2	-	CASSVGQGDYGYTF